In its sample, the clone carrying this TCR beta chain was seen a few times. What it binds is not known. The sample belongs to a study of beta chain features in type 1 diabetes. Study outcomes and limitations: Within the patient group, naive, central memory and Treg TCRB repertoires appeared more similar to each other than within healthy donors. Whether HLA type affects TCRB rearrangement stayed undetermined in the present work.

Central memory, naive, regulatory and stem cell-like memory CD4+ cells were sorted by CD45RO/CCR7/CD25/CD127/CD95/CD27. Once sorted, every population was more than 98% pure. The CDR3 sequence is 15 residues long. Trimming took 0 bases from V and 5 from J, leaving 10 bases between them. Per germline, CDR1 MNHEY and CDR2 SVGAGI. Isolated RNA was reverse transcribed in full, so expressed TCRB transcripts were sequenced. Generated by immunoSEQ multiplex PCR, the TCRdb table keeps only in-frame clones and is missing some. Of about 250,000 clones listed, around an eighth are singletons. This receptor was obtained from a woman aged 40-49 years in good health. What was sequenced was naive CD4+ T cells from blood. V gene TRBV6-5 combines with J gene TRBJ1-4, with D perhaps matching TRBD1 (5 bases). This CDR3 is CASSYSGKGNEKLFF. For the CDR3, the DNA is TGTGCCAGCAGTTACTCCGGCAAGGGGAATGAAAAACTGTTTTTT.